This T cell receptor beta chain was obtained from a study of T cell changes during pregnancy in multiple sclerosis. The assay was immunoSEQ multiplex PCR, and TCRdb's table has in-frame clones only and misses some. The data show 35,000 to 50,000 clones, 80% to 90% seen once. This TCR was recovered from a female donor with multiple sclerosis, enrolled in a pregnancy study. Here the sequenced sample was CD4+ T cells from peripheral blood mononuclear cells, taken in the first trimester of pregnancy.

The CDR3 protein is CASSSGTGYIGELFF. The CDR3 region has the DNA TGTGCCAGCAGTTCAGGGACAGGGTATATCGGGGAGCTGTTTTTT. The J gene is TRBJ2-2, the V gene TRBV5-5; TRBD1 aligns across 9 bases. Germline CDR1 SGHKS, CDR2 YYEKEE (reference sequence). The CDR3 is 15 residues long. V was pared by 5 bases and J by 7 bases, with 9 bases of the junction left unmatched.